This paragraph reports one T cell receptor beta chain. The data originate from a study of blood T cell repertoires in COVID-19. Germline lookup yields CDR1 MDHEN and CDR2 SYDVKM. This CDR3 is 13 amino acids long. Trimming took off 2 bases at V and 8 bases at J, with 12 bases between the two ends. Repertoires were generated with immunoSEQ multiplex PCR, while TCRdb's copy carries only in-frame clones and drops some. The sample has about 150,000 clones, about 80% seen once. The chain recombines TRBV28 with TRBJ1-2; perhaps TRBD1 as D (6 bases). The sequencing sample was made of peripheral blood. This receptor was taken from a woman aged 60 to 75 with acute or convalescent COVID-19. CDR3 nucleotide sequence: TGTGCCAGCAGTTTAGGGGGGGCTAGCGGCTACACCTTC. Translation: CASSLGGASGYTF.